Listed here are 20 T cell receptor beta chains from one sample, sequenced in a study of shared clonotypes between healthy human individuals. Positively selected for CCR7, the CD45RO-negative cells used as naive CD8 cells excluded terminally differentiated effector memory CD45RA+ cells. The method was immunoSEQ multiplex PCR; TCRdb's version includes in-frame clones alone and lacks a portion of them. The table shows about 2.1 million clones, with 93% occurring only once. Material for sequencing was naive CD8+ T cells from PBMCs. The receptors derive from a young man in good health. Some clones in this sample may be carry-over from other donors' samples.

The chain recombines TRBV7-2 with TRBJ2-5; D is unresolved. V dropped 0 bases and J dropped 5 bases, with 13 bases sitting between them. This CDR3 region has 15 residues. CDR1 is SGHTA and CDR2 is FQGNSA in the germline V gene. The CDR3 DNA sequence: TGTGCCAGCAGCTTAGCCTCCACCGGGCGGGAGACCCAGTACTTC. Translated, it gives CASSLASTGRETQYF. Full variable domain (rest looked up from reference TRBV7-2 and TRBJ2-5): GAGVSQSPSNKVTEKGKDVELRCDPISGHTALYWYRQSLGQGLEFLIYFQGNSAPDKSGLPSDRFSAERTGGSVSTLTIQRTQQEDSAVYLCASSLASTGRETQYFGPGTRLLVL.

This clone was detected only once. The chain joins TRBV4-2 to TRBJ2-2, with D tentatively TRBD1 or TRBD2 (5 bases each). V was cut by 0 bases and J by 3 bases, with 20 bases left in between. CDR1 and CDR2 from the germline V gene are LGHNA and YNFKEQ. The CDR3 is 19 residues long. CDR3 sequence: CASSQDYIGTEVDTGELFF. DNA of the CDR3: TGTGCCAGCAGCCAAGATTATATCGGGACCGAGGTGGACACCGGGGAGCTGTTTTTT.

The chain employs TRBV30 and TRBJ1-1; D is uncertain. V was clipped by 4 bases and J by 4 bases, with 10 bases between them. The CDR3 spans 12 residues. Germline CDR1 GTSNPN, CDR2 SVGIG (reference sequence). Here the CDR3 DNA reads TGTGCCTGGAAGGCTCGGGGCACTGAAGCTTTCTTT. It is translated as CAWKARGTEAFF. The whole variable domain, filled in from reference TRBV30 and TRBJ1-1, reads SQTIHQWPATLVQPVGSPLSLECTVEGTSNPNLYWYRQAAGRGLQLLFYSVGIGQISSEVPQNLSASRPQDRQFILSSKKLLLSDSGFYLCAWKARGTEAFFGQGTRLTVV.

This chain uses TRBV28 with TRBJ1-3; D possibly corresponds to TRBD1 (5 bases). Trimming pared 6 bases from V and 2 bases from J, leaving 17 bases between. The CDR3 has 16 residues. Germline CDR1 reads MDHEN; CDR2 reads SYDVKM. The CDR3 nucleotides are TGTGCCAGCAGGGTCTGGGGGGATCTTACTGGAAACACCATATATTTT. Residues: CASRVWGDLTGNTIYF.

This chain connects TRBV7-9 to TRBJ1-1; D is uncertain. Trimming pared 4 bases from V and 0 bases from J, leaving 21 bases between. This CDR3 comprises 18 residues. Germline-derived CDR1 and CDR2 are SEHNR and FQNEAQ (reference sequence). The CDR3 DNA is TGTGCCAGCAGCTCCCCGGGAGGCTCAACTTACATGAACACTGAAGCTTTCTTT. This gives the protein CASSSPGGSTYMNTEAFF.

V is TRBV27 and J is TRBJ2-2; D call uncertain. The V and J ends lost 0 bases and 7 bases respectively, with 3 bases between them. CDR1 and CDR2 from the germline V gene are MNHEY and SMNVEV (reference sequence). The length of the CDR3 is 12 residues. The CDR3 DNA reads TGTGCCAGCAGTTTATCGAACGGGGAGCTGTTTTTT. Its translation is CASSLSNGELFF.

This sequence joins TRBV2 and TRBJ2-1; a possible D gene is TRBD2 (6 bases). Per the germline V gene, CDR1 is SNHLY and CDR2 is FYNNEI. Trimming left V 3 bases short and J 1 base short, with 13 bases between. This CDR3 has 16 amino acids. This chain's CDR3 is CASSDEWGESYNEQFF. CDR3 coding DNA: TGTGCCAGCAGTGACGAGTGGGGGGAATCCTACAATGAGCAGTTCTTC.

The chain links TRBV5-6 to TRBJ2-7, with D maybe TRBD2 (6 bases). This CDR3 has 13 amino acids. The germline V and J ends were trimmed by 4 bases and 2 bases, with 10 bases remaining between them. In germline, CDR1 is SGHDT, CDR2 YYEEEE. CDR3 region: CASSAGRPYEQYF. The CDR3 nucleotides are TGTGCCAGCAGCGCGGGACGGCCCTACGAGCAGTACTTC.

The rearrangement uses TRBV29-1 and TRBJ2-2, with D possibly being TRBD2 (5 bases). This CDR3 spans 15 amino acids. Trimming removed 4 bases from V and 4 bases from J, with 16 bases in between. Germline values: CDR1 SQVTM, CDR2 ANQGSEA. CDR3 loop: CSVVTTREFTGELFF. The CDR3 nucleotides are TGCAGCGTTGTGACAACCCGGGAATTCACCGGGGAGCTGTTTTTT.

Notes on this clone: Other DNA sequences in this specimen translate into the identical CDR3. J is TRBJ1-3 and V is TRBV6-5; D uncertain. The CDR3 extends over 15 amino acids. Germline V CDR1 and CDR2: MNHEY, SVGAGI. V was pared by 0 bases and J by 0 bases, with 6 bases between. The CDR3 DNA sequence: TGTGCCAGCAGTTACTCTGGCAACTCTGGAAACACCATATATTTT. Its translation is CASSYSGNSGNTIYF.

This chain connects TRBV5-4 to TRBJ2-7; D is ambiguous. This CDR3 region has 14 residues. The V gene lost 4 bases and the J gene lost 0 bases, with 11 bases spanning the gap. Germline V gene sequence: CDR1 SGHNT, CDR2 YYREEE (reference sequence). The CDR3 spells CASSVHGHSYEQYF. The CDR3 coding sequence is TGTGCCAGCAGCGTCCATGGCCACTCCTACGAGCAGTACTTC. The full variable domain, its missing parts supplied by reference TRBV5-4 and TRBJ2-7, is ETGVTQSPTHLIKTRGQQVTLRCSSQSGHNTVSWYQQALGQGPQFIFQYYREEENGRGNFPPRFSGLQFPNYSSELNVNALELDDSALYLCASSVHGHSYEQYFGPGTRLTVT.

Details on this clone: Additional DNA sequences in this sample encode the identical CDR3. DNA of the CDR3: TGTGCCAGCAGCTCCTATCGGGACAACACTGAAGCTTTCTTT. Encoded protein: CASSSYRDNTEAFF. The chain carries TRBV7-2 and TRBJ1-1; perhaps TRBD1 as D (5 bases). Deletions cut 4 bases from V and 2 bases from J, with 11 bases between. The CDR3 loop spans 14 amino acids. Germline assignment: CDR1 SGHTA and CDR2 FQGNSA.

The genes are TRBV28 and TRBJ1-2; no firm D call. Germline V lookup: CDR1 MDHEN, CDR2 SYDVKM. V was cut by 5 bases and J by 12 bases, with 25 bases left in between. This CDR3 is 15 amino acids long. The CDR3 coding sequence is TGTGCCAGCAGTCTACCAGCCACTGCCTACGGGGAGGACACCTTC. It is translated as CASSLPATAYGEDTF.

The chain combines TRBV19 with TRBJ1-4; 7 nucleotides align to TRBD1. The V and J ends lost 9 bases and 4 bases, in that order; junction bases with no gene match: 8. The CDR3 length is 14 residues. Germline CDR1 and CDR2: LNHDA and SQIVND (reference sequence). The CDR3 here is CASQQGIFNEKLFF. CDR3 in DNA: TGTGCCAGCCAACAGGGGATATTTAATGAAAAACTGTTTTTT.

The chain recombines TRBV7-9 with TRBJ2-2; D uncertain. V lost 1 base and J 7 bases, leaving 10 bases between the germline ends. The CDR3 is 14 residues long. Germline V gives CDR1 SEHNR, CDR2 FQNEAQ (reference sequence). The CDR3 reads CASSLERNGGELFF. Here the CDR3 DNA reads TGTGCCAGCAGCTTAGAAAGGAACGGCGGGGAGCTGTTTTTT.

This sequence joins TRBV25-1 and TRBJ2-7; 11 bases are shared with TRBD2. CDR1 and CDR2 (germline): MGHDK, SYGVNS. V lost 4 bases and J lost 4; bases outside the gene matches: 9. The CDR3 has 16 residues. The CDR3 DNA sequence: TGTGCCAGCAGTGGAATAGGGACTAGCGGCCTTTACGAGCAGTACTTC. Encoded protein: CASSGIGTSGLYEQYF.

The J gene is TRBJ2-2, the V gene TRBV19; D gene unclear. V was cut by 4 bases and J by 6 bases, with 6 bases left in between. Germline CDR1 LNHDA, CDR2 SQIVND (reference sequence). The CDR3 contains 12 residues. CDR3 sequence (DNA): TGTGCCAGTAGTACGGGTCCCGGGGAGCTGTTTTTT. The encoded protein is CASSTGPGELFF.

The J gene is TRBJ2-1, the V gene TRBV19; D gene unclear. Germline CDR1 reads LNHDA; CDR2 reads SQIVND (reference sequence). CDR3 length equals 12 residues. The V end was cut by 9 bases, the J end by 8 bases, with 14 bases between. This CDR3 reads CARQRSLDEQFF. In DNA, the CDR3 is TGTGCCAGGCAACGGAGCCTGGATGAGCAGTTCTTC.

The chain has TRBV11-3 and TRBJ2-2; TRBD2 aligns across 9 bases. Losses at the gene ends were 5 bases for V and 4 bases for J; bases not matched to a gene: 11. The germline CDR1 and CDR2 sequences are SGHNT and YENEEA. This CDR3 has 17 amino acids. The CDR3 is CASSQNISGSGTGELFF. The CDR3 coding sequence is TGTGCCAGCAGCCAGAATATTAGCGGGAGTGGCACCGGGGAGCTGTTTTTT. The variable domain in full, completed from reference TRBV11-3 and TRBJ2-2, reads EAGVVQSPRYKIIEKKQPVAFWCNPISGHNTLYWYLQNLGQGPELLIRYENEEAVDDSQLPKDRFSAERLKGVDSTLKIQPAELGDSAVYLCASSQNISGSGTGELFFGEGSRLTVL.

J is TRBJ1-5 and V is TRBV13; TRBD1 might be the D (5 bases). Germline V gene data show CDR1 as PRHDT and CDR2 as FYEKMQ (reference sequence). The CDR3 is 15 amino acids. V lost 5 bases to trimming and J lost 5 bases, with 16 bases between them. CDR3 loop: CASSPRGPGYQPQHF. DNA for the CDR3: TGTGCCAGCAGCCCCCGGGGCCCTGGTTATCAGCCCCAGCATTTT.